This T cell receptor (beta chain) was identified in a study of CD8+ T cells in alopecia areata (dated by TCRdb to the late 2010s). Context from the whole study: Treated patients were enrolled in an open-label pilot trial of oral tofacitinib at 5 to 10 mg twice daily for moderate-to-severe alopecia areata. Tofacitinib was given for 6 to 18 months, followed by 6 months of follow-up off drug to assess delayed response and recurrence. For the treated patients, the SALT score, which quantifies what percentage of scalp surface area is affected, served as the measure of disease severity. To study T cell clonal expansion in alopecia areata, the researchers applied high-throughput TCRbeta sequencing to both the C3H/HeJ mouse model and human patients. In humans, TCRbeta sequencing was performed on scalp tissue and on sorted CD4+ and CD8+ peripheral blood T cells from healthy controls and from patients with patchy or totalis/universalis alopecia areata. Tofacitinib-treated patients had biopsies at baseline and at 4 and 24 weeks of treatment, with a later scalp biopsy in several patients. Clonality in the scalp was compared among normal scalp (n=4), patchy alopecia areata scalp (n=8), and alopecia totalis/universalis scalp (n=8). RNA came from the PAXgene miRNA kit for fixed scalp, the miRNeasy kit for PBMCs, and the RNeasy kit for mouse skin. Amplification of TCRbeta CDR3 regions was done by immunoSEQ multiplex PCR using 35 Vbeta forward primers and 13 Jbeta reverse primers. Paper-wide results and their limitations: Tofacitinib significantly lowered scalp clonality and the number of expanded CD8+ clones among the top 100 scalp clones. Because the treated cohort was small and had just a single nonresponder, larger studies are needed to establish links between baseline CD8+ expansion and response. During tofacitinib treatment, many expanded lesional clones stuck around in both scalp and blood, and this persistence may partly explain why relapse happens after treatment is stopped. Compared with mice, TCR sequences shared between patients were less clear, possibly partly because of HLA diversity across the patient population. Unlike mouse skin, which is dominated by gammadelta T cells, normal human skin has resident alphabeta T cells that are also sequenced, and this complicates analysis of the scalp TCR repertoire. Higher clonality and more expanded CD8+ clones were observed in lesional scalp than in normal scalp, particularly in alopecia totalis/universalis, a finding suggestive of antigenic drive.

From cysteine to phenylalanine, the CDR3 is 16 amino acids long. The kept DNA is CDR3 alone, 48 bases in frame from the first base. According to the germline V gene (reference sequence), CDR1 reads MNHEY and CDR2 reads SMNVEV. V is shortened by 5 bases, J by 5 bases, and the region joining them spans 21 bases. This clone was counted between two and nine times. It has no known antigen specificity. The input lacks base qualities; no much larger clone sits a single base away. The library was obtained by the immunoSEQ multiplex PCR assay. For TCR sequencing, RNA was extracted from every sample and reverse transcribed into cDNA to serve as template. SuperScript III was used for first-strand cDNA synthesis, primed with a 2:1 mix of oligo-dT and random hexamers. A synthetic immune receptor repertoire was used to gauge amplification bias, and whatever bias remained was removed computationally. Per the source publication's procedure: After raw reads were preprocessed to remove errors, the CDR3 was defined following IMGT conventions as running from the conserved cysteine to phenylalanine. To get clonality, Shannon entropy was normalized by log2 of the number of productive unique TCRs and the result was subtracted from 1. Whether each scalp clone was CD4 or CD8 was inferred by checking scalp TCRbeta sequences against the CD4 and CD8 repertoires from sorted blood. TCRdb's version of the immuneACCESS table is confined to in-frame rearrangements and falls short of the full clone set. An unresolved V gene accounts for under half of the shortfall where checked; the remainder is of unknown origin. V, J and clone size reflect that table, while D and trimming were determined from the DNA. The sample table shows 95,000 to 100,000 clones, and 60% to 65% are seen once. The ten largest account for roughly 16% of the sample.

Sample time point, as interpreted from the label and publication: less than five weeks on oral tofacitinib. Per the publication, the treatment or condition label means: oral pan-JAK inhibitor, 5-10 mg twice daily. Lesional scalp punch biopsies and peripheral blood were obtained from alopecia areata patients. PBMCs were isolated by density centrifugation and stained for CD3, CD4 and CD8, and CD4+ and CD8+ T cells were sorted on a FACSAria. This material consisted of CD8+ T cells sorted from blood, taken at week 4, from a patient treated with tofacitinib. This TCR came from a human donor with alopecia areata. The chain couples TRBV27 to TRBJ1-2; the D region possibly corresponds to TRBD1 (5 bases align). The encoded CDR3 is CASSPSRGGARYGYTF. The base sequence is TGTGCCAGCAGTCCCTCCCGGGGCGGAGCTAGGTATGGCTACACCTTC.